This TCR beta chain was recorded in a study of blood T cell repertoires in COVID-19. Study background: COVID-19 samples collected from the United States, Italy and Spain covered acute and convalescent phases.

This table comes from immunoSEQ multiplex PCR, and its TCRdb copy is limited to in-frame clones, with some not included. The sample includes about 75,000 clones, approximately 90% of them seen just once. Germline values: CDR1 WSHSY, CDR2 SAAADI. The CDR3 has 12 residues. Trimming stripped 0 bases from V and 8 bases from J, with 4 bases between. This clonotype was obtained from a human donor in a cohort sampled during active COVID-19. Sequencing was done on a sample of peripheral blood. The rearrangement uses TRBV10-2 and TRBJ1-4, with D hard to call. The CDR3 reads CASSESREKLFF. CDR3 coding DNA: TGCGCCAGCAGTGAGTCGAGGGAAAAACTGTTTTTT.